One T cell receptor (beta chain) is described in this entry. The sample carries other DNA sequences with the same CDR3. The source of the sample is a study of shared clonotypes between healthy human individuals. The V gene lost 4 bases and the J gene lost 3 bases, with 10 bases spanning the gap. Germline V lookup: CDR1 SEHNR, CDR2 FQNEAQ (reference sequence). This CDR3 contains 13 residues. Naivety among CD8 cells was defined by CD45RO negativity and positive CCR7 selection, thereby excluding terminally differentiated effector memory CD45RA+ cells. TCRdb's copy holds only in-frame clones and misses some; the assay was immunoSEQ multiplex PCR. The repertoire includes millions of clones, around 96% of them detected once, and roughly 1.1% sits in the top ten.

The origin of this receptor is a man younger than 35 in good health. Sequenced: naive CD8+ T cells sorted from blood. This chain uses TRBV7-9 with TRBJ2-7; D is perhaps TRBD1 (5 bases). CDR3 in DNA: TGTGCCAGCAGCTCCCCAGGGTACTACGAGCAGTACTTC. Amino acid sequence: CASSSPGYYEQYF. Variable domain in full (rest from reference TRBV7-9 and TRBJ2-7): DTGVSQNPRHKITKRGQNVTFRCDPISEHNRLYWYRQTLGQGPEFLTYFQNEAQLEKSRLLSDRFSAERPKGSFSTLEIQRTEQGDSAMYLCASSSPGYYEQYFGPGTRLTVT.